This record concerns one T cell receptor (beta chain) sequence. Profiling relied on immunoSEQ multiplex PCR, and the TCRdb table lists in-frame clones only, not all of them. Here the sample spans 300,000 to 400,000 clones, over 80% being singletons. This entry is derived from a study of blood T cell repertoires in COVID-19. This CDR3 has 12 amino acids. V was trimmed by 4 bases and J by 2 bases, leaving 3 bases between them. This sequence originates from a woman in her forties or fifties with COVID-19, enrolled during active disease. Material for sequencing was peripheral blood. V is TRBV12-3 or TRBV12-4 and J is TRBJ1-3; D not resolved. Written as DNA, the CDR3 is TGTGCCAGCAGTTCGGCTGGAAACACCATATATTTT. Translation: CASSSAGNTIYF.